This T cell receptor (beta chain) is drawn from a study of tumor-infiltrating lymphocytes in primary liver carcinoma. Findings and caveats of the study: Blood had a significantly lower top-250-clone fraction than tumors did (p = 0.039).

Extraction of RNA together with DNA used 20-30 mg of unsorted bulk tissue. This clonotype has a single count. The antigen remains unidentified. Germline lookup yields CDR1 LGHNA and CDR2 YNFKEQ. J gave up 4 bases and V 9 bases, and 15 bases lay outside the gene matches. The CDR3 has 15 residues. Starting from roughly 0.5 ug of total RNA, TCR beta cDNA was produced with a primer in the constant region. Libraries for TCR beta were built through three nested multiplex PCR rounds, which together made up a slightly modified ARM-PCR procedure. Use of TRBV1-TRBV30 forward primers with a C-beta reverse primer characterized the first two PCR rounds, which lasted about 10 cycles each. MiXCR, applied by TCRdb to the multiplex PCR reads, yields one record per CDR3 protein. Of roughly 100,000 distinct CDR3 sequences listed, about four fifths are singletons.

Material for sequencing was liver tumor tissue from sampling region 3. Subset described: tumor region T3, left-lateral pole. The receptor was isolated from a middle-aged man with primary liver carcinoma and hepatitis B virus infection. The chain joins TRBV4-2 to TRBJ2-7; TRBD2 agrees at 7 bases. CDR3 sequence (DNA): TGTGCCAGTAACCAAGAGCTAGCGGTTGTTTACGAGCAGTACTTC. Its protein is CASNQELAVVYEQYF.